This TCR beta chain was sequenced for a study of T cells in Graves' hyperthyroidism and ophthalmopathy. Study-level results: Appearing also in blood were most of the thyroid clonotypes expanded above 0.001.

Many counts were recorded for this clonotype. What it binds is unknown. V was cut by 4 bases and J by 4 bases, with 14 bases left in between. Germline CDR1 is SGDLS and CDR2 is YYNGEE. This CDR3 comprises 14 residues. Stable disease denoted Graves' hyperthyroidism without ophthalmopathy progression within 18 months. Amplification of TCR beta CDR3 regions was performed using RNA transcripts as template. RT-PCR in the first round (using the HTBI primer set) targeted the TCR CDR3. TCRdb re-called the multiplex PCR reads with MiXCR, one entry per CDR3 protein. The sample comprises 450,000 to 700,000 distinct CDR3 sequences, about 43% of which are singletons, and roughly 7.7% rests with the top ten.

Sequenced sample: peripheral blood or thyroid tissue (not recorded which). The genes are TRBV9 and TRBJ2-5; tentatively, D is TRBD2 (6 bases). The receptor comes from a woman between 18 and 29 years old with Graves' hyperthyroidism. The CDR3 here is CASSPQGGGETQYF. The CDR3 DNA reads as TGTGCCAGCAGCCCCCAGGGAGGAGGAGAGACCCAGTACTTC.